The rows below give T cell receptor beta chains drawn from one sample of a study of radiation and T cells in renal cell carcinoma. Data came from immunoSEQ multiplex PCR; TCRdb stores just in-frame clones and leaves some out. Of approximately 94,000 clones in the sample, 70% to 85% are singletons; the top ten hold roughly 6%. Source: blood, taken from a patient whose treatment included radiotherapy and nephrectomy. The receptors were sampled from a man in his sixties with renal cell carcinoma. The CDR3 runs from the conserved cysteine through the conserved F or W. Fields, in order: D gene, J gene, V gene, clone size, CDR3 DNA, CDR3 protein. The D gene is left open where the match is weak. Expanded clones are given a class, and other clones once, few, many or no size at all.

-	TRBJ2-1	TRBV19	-	TGTGCCAGTAGTATAGGAGGACCGGGGCTAGCGATGAATGAGCAGTTCTTC	CASSIGGPGLAMNEQFF
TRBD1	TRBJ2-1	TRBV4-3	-	TGCGCCAGCAGCCACACCGGACAGGGACCTCGGGTCTTC	CASSHTGQGPRVF
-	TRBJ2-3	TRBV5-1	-	TGCGCCAGCAGCTTGGATCCGTCAATCGGCACAGATACGCAGTATTTT	CASSLDPSIGTDTQYF
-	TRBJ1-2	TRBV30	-	TGTGCCTTGGGACTTATCTATGGCTACACCTTC	CALGLIYGYTF
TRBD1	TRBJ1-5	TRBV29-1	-	TGCAGCGTCGCCGGGACAGGGGACAATCAGCCCCAGCATTTT	CSVAGTGDNQPQHF
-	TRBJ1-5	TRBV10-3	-	TGTGCCATCAGTGAGTCGGGGGTGACAGGTCAGCCCCAGCATTTT	CAISESGVTGQPQHF
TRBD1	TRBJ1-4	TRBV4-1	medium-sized	TGCGCCAGCAGCCAAGAGCCGGGACAGGGGAATGAAAAACTGTTTTTT	CASSQEPGQGNEKLFF
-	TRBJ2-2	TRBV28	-	TGTGCCAGCTTGTCCTACACGAACACCGGGGAGCTGTTTTTT	CASLSYTNTGELFF
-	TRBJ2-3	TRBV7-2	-	TGTGCCAGCAGCTTAGTTCAGGGGGATACGCAGTATTTT	CASSLVQGDTQYF
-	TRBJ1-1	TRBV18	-	TGTGCCAGCTCACCACGATGGGAGGGATATAACACTGAAGCTTTCTTT	CASSPRWEGYNTEAFF
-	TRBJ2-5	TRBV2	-	TGTGCCAGCAGTAGAGGACCCGGCGAGACCCAGTACTTC	CASSRGPGETQYF
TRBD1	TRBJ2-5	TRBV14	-	TGTGCCAGCAGCCAGGGACAGGGGTTTGTGACCCAGTACTTC	CASSQGQGFVTQYF
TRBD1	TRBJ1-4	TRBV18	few	TGTGCCAGCTCAACCGATACAGGGGTGGAGGAAAAACTGTTTTTT	CASSTDTGVEEKLFF
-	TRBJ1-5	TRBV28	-	TGTGCCAGCAGTTTACTGGATATTTATAGCAATCAGCCCCAGCATTTT	CASSLLDIYSNQPQHF
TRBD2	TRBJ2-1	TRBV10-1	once	TGCGCCAGCAGTGCCCCCGGGACTAGCCCACACAATGAGCAGTTCTTC	CASSAPGTSPHNEQFF
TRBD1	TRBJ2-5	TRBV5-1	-	TGCGCCAGCAGCTTTCCCGGGACAGAAGAGACCCAGTACTTC	CASSFPGTEETQYF
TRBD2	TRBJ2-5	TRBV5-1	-	TGCGCCAGCAGCCGCTACCTAGCGGACCAAGAGACCCAGTACTTC	CASSRYLADQETQYF
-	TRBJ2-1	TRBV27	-	TGTGCCAGCAGTTTATTTCCAGGGGCGTACAATGAGCAGTTCTTC	CASSLFPGAYNEQFF
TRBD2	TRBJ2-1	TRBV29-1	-	TGCAGCGTTGAAAGAACCCTAGCGGGGAGAGAAGATGAGCAGTTCTTC	CSVERTLAGREDEQFF
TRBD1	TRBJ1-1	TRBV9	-	TGTGCCAGCAGCGTAGCTCCCTCAGGGGGCACTGAAGCTTTCTTT	CASSVAPSGGTEAFF
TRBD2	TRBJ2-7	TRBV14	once	TGTGCCAGCAGCCAAGTCGGGGCGGGAGGTGCGACCTACGAGCAGTACTTC	CASSQVGAGGATYEQYF
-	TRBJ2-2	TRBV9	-	TGTGCCAGTAAGGGGGGGATTGCAACCGGGGAGCTGTTTTTT	CASKGGIATGELFF
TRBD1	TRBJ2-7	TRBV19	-	TGTGCCAGTAGTCCCCTTTCCGCAGGACAGGCGGGCGAGCAGTACTTC	CASSPLSAGQAGEQYF
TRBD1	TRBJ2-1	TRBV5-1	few	TGCGCCAGCAGCTCGAGACAGGGAAGTGGGAATAATGAGCAGTTCTTC	CASSSRQGSGNNEQFF
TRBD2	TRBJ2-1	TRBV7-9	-	TGTGCCAGCAGCTTCGGACTAGCGGGAGATAGTTTGTACAATGAGCAGTTCTTC	CASSFGLAGDSLYNEQFF
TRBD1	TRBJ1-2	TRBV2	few	TGTGCCAGCAGTAGGGACAGCAACCCCTATGGCTACACCTTC	CASSRDSNPYGYTF
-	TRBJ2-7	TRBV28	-	TGTGCCAGCAGTTTCTTAGGGACGCCCCCCTACGAGCAGTACTTC	CASSFLGTPPYEQYF
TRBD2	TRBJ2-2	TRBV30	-	TGTGCCCGTGGGACTAGCGGGGGCCTTAGGACCGGGGAGCTGTTTTTT	CARGTSGGLRTGELFF
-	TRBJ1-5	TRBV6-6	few	TGTGCCAGCAGTGGGGGCGCGCGTTATCAGCCCCAGCATTTT	CASSGGARYQPQHF
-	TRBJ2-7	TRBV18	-	TGTGCCAGCTCACCAGGGACGGGAAGCTACGAGCAGTACTTC	CASSPGTGSYEQYF
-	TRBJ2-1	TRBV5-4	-	TGTGCCAGCAGCCTGGTGGGGGATCAGGAGCAGTTCTTC	CASSLVGDQEQFF
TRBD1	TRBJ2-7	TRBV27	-	TGTGCCAGCAGTTTTGGGACAGGGGGAAAAGAGCAGTACTTC	CASSFGTGGKEQYF
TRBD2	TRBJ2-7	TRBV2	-	TGTGCCACCATCCCCTTAGCGGGAGGTACCCCCTACGAGCAGTACTTC	CATIPLAGGTPYEQYF
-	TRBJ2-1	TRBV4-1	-	TGCGCCAGCAGCCAAGGGGCCCTCACAACCTCGAAGTTCTTC	CASSQGALTTSKFF
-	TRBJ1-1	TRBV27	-	TGTGCCAGCAGTTTTGATAGAAGAACTGAAGCTTTCTTT	CASSFDRRTEAFF
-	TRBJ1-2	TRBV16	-	TGTGCCAGCAGCCAATCAAACGGCTATGGCTACACCTTC	CASSQSNGYGYTF
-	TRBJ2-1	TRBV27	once	TGTGCCAGCAGTTTATTAAGAGAGCGACATGAGCAGTTCTTC	CASSLLRERHEQFF
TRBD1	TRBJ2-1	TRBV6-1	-	TGTGCCAGCAACCACGGGACAGGGGTCAATGAGCAGTTCTTC	CASNHGTGVNEQFF
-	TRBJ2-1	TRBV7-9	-	TGTGCCAGCAGCTTATTATTAACTTTAGAGCAGTTCTTC	CASSLLLTLEQFF
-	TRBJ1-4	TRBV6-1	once	TGTGCCAGCACCGGGGGACGGGGTTTAAAGGAAAAACTGTTTTTT	CASTGGRGLKEKLFF
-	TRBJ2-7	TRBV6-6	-	TGTGCCAGCAGTTACAGTGGAGGGGGCGAAGCGGAGCAGTACTTC	CASSYSGGGEAEQYF
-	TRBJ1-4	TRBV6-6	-	TGTGCCAGCAGTTACCGACAGGCTAATGAAAAACTGTTTTTT	CASSYRQANEKLFF
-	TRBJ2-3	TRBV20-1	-	TGCAGTGCTAAGTTAAATACGCAGTATTTT	CSAKLNTQYF
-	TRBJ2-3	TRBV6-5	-	TGTGCCAGCAGTTACTCGATGACGCGGTCCTTCGATACGCAGTATTTT	CASSYSMTRSFDTQYF
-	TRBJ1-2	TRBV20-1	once	TGCAGTGCTAGAGGATATGGCTACACCTTC	CSARGYGYTF
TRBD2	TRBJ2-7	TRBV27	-	TGTGCCAGCAGGCTAGCGGGAGGGCCTAACGAGCAGTACTTC	CASRLAGGPNEQYF
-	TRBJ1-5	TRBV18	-	TGTGCCAGCTCACCACGGGCTGATAGCAATCAGCCCCAGCATTTT	CASSPRADSNQPQHF
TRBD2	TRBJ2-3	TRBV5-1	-	TGCGCCAGCAGCAAAGGGACTAGTCAGGTTTCAGATACGCAGTATTTT	CASSKGTSQVSDTQYF
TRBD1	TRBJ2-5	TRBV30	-	TGTGCCTGGGGGATGACAGGGGGCCTGGAGACCCAGTACTTC	CAWGMTGGLETQYF
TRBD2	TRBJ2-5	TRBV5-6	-	TGTGCCAGCAGCCATCCGGGACTAGCGTATCAAGAGACCCAGTACTTC	CASSHPGLAYQETQYF
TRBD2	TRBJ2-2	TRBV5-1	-	TGCGCCAGCAGCTTGGCCCTCAGCGGGAGGGCCGCCGGGGAGCTGTTTTTT	CASSLALSGRAAGELFF
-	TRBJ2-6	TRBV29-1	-	TGCAGCGTTGAAGACTACGTGGGCCATTCTGGGGCCAACGTCCTGACTTTC	CSVEDYVGHSGANVLTF
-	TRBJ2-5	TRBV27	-	TGTGCCAGCAGTCCGGACCACCGGGGGACCCAGTACTTC	CASSPDHRGTQYF